The 2 T cell receptor beta chains presented below share a single source sample, sequenced in a study of cytomegalovirus exposure and HLA in healthy donors. Primers for the PCR totalled 60 Vbeta and 13 Jbeta. Only in-frame clones appear in the TCRdb table, and some are missing; sequencing was by immunoSEQ multiplex PCR. The table has about 150,000 clones, approximately 71% seen once. The sample taken for sequencing was PBMCs. The source of these receptors is a woman aged 18-35 years in good health and CMV-seropositive.

V gene TRBV6-4 combines with J gene TRBJ2-1; 10 nucleotides line up with TRBD2. CDR3 length equals 15 residues. V shed 3 bases, J shed 4 bases, and the junction held 3 bases outside the gene matches. From germline, CDR1 is MRHNA and CDR2 SNTAGT. CDR3 sequence (DNA): TGTGCCAGCAGTGATCGAGCGGGGGGGTACAATGAGCAGTTCTTC. This codes for CASSDRAGGYNEQFF.

Regarding this clone: The CDR3 carries no conserved terminal phenylalanine or tryptophan, so it likely arises from a read error. The rearrangement uses TRBV19 and TRBJ1-5; D may be TRBD1 (6 bases). Germline CDR1 is LNHDA and CDR2 is SQIVND (reference sequence). The CDR3 covers 16 residues. The V and J ends lost 1 base and 4 bases respectively, with 14 bases between them. CDR3 loop: CASSIGTTGWNQPQHS. The CDR3 DNA follows: TGTGCCAGTAGTATAGGAACGACAGGTTGGAATCAGCCCCAGCATTCT.